This T cell receptor (beta chain) was captured by sequencing in a study of human versus mouse CDR3 diversity and MHC coevolution. The wider study: Reportedly, immunoSEQ detects one in 200,000 T cells with minimized PCR bias.

Germline V lookup: CDR1 SGHTA, CDR2 FQGNSA. There are 16 residues in the CDR3. The V and J ends lost 1 base and 5 bases, in that order; junction bases with no gene match: 10. Profiling relied on immunoSEQ multiplex PCR, and the TCRdb table lists in-frame clones only, not all of them. This table holds some 82,000 clones, approximately 92% found once. Overall study results and limits: iCHAO1 estimated the human TCR beta repertoire at 1.5 million to 2 million clonotypes.

This clone was observed once. The target antigen is unknown. The J gene is TRBJ2-5, the V gene TRBV7-2; 7 bases line up with TRBD1. This receptor was identified in a person aged 30-69 years in good health. The specimen was naive CD4+ T cells from blood. Subset meaning: CD45RO-negative CD62L-positive naive CD4 T cells. The chain's CDR3 is CASSLGRQGWSETQYF. The CDR3, as DNA: TGTGCCAGCAGCTTAGGGAGACAGGGCTGGTCGGAGACCCAGTACTTC.